This TCR beta chain is from a study of T cell clones after liver transplantation. Overall study context: At least one year of complete immunosuppression withdrawal without enzymes over twice normal defined tolerance.

A note on this clone: Its antigen is still unknown.

TCRdb's copy holds only in-frame clones and misses some; the assay was immunoSEQ multiplex PCR. The sample consists of around 43,000 clones, about 82% of them appearing once. General study results and limits: Donor-reactive sequences fell more than third party-reactive ones, suggesting partial deletion. The donor-reactive repertoire was only partly measurable in a couple of subjects, lacking donor cells.

The source is a human patient who received a liver transplant. A subset of T cells may come from the graft donor. Sequenced here: CD4+ T cells from blood, sampled 24 months after liver transplant.

CDR3 bases: TGTGCCAGCAGTGCCAGGGGTCTTAGTGATACGCAGTATTTT. It codes for CASSARGLSDTQYF. The V gene is TRBV2, the J gene TRBJ2-3; D is possibly TRBD1 (6 bases). The V gene lost 4 bases and the J gene lost 6 bases, with 14 bases spanning the gap. This CDR3 comprises 14 residues. Germline values: CDR1 SNHLY, CDR2 FYNNEI.